The present T cell receptor (beta chain) was sequenced within a study of CD8 T cells in Susac syndrome. Study-wide context: The sequenced Susac syndrome patients included about six who had clinically active disease and roughly eight who were in remission.

The CD8+ and CD4+ T cells were negatively isolated, with the TEMRA cells enriched by FACS. RNA totalling roughly 0.5 to 1 ug underwent reverse transcription with random hexamers. The method of amplification for TCR beta CDR3 was immunoSEQ multiplex PCR, covering 54 Vbeta and 13 Jbeta. TCRdb re-derived calls from the immunoSEQ multiplex PCR reads in MiXCR, one entry per CDR3 protein. The sample has approximately 260,000 distinct CDR3 sequences, roughly 95% seen once. Trimming pared 1 base from V and 3 bases from J, leaving 15 bases between. Germline loops: CDR1 LNHDA, CDR2 SQIVND (reference sequence). This CDR3 contains 16 residues.

The clonotype comes from a human donor with Susac syndrome. This chain links TRBV19 with TRBJ2-5; D perhaps matches TRBD1 (5 bases). The material sequenced was CD4+ T cells from PBMCs. CDR3 DNA sequence: TGTGCCAGTAGTATAGGGCAGGGAACGTTTGAAGAGACCCAGTACTTC. It is translated as CASSIGQGTFEETQYF.